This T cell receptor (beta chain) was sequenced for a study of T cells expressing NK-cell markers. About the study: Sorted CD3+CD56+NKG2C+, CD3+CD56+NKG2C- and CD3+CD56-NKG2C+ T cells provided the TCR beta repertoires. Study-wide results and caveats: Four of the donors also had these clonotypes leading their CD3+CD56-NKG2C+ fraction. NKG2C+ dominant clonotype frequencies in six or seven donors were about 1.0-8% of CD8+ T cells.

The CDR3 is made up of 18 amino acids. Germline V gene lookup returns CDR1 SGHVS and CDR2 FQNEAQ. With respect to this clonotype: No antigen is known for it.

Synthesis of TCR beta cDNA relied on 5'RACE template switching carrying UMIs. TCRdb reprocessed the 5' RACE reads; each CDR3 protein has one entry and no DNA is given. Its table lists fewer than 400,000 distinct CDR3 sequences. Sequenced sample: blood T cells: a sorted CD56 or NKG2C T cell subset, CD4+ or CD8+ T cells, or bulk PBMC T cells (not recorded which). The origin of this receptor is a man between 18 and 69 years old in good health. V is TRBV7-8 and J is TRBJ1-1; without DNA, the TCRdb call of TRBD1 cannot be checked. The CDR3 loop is CASSLTVSGGRLNTEAFF.